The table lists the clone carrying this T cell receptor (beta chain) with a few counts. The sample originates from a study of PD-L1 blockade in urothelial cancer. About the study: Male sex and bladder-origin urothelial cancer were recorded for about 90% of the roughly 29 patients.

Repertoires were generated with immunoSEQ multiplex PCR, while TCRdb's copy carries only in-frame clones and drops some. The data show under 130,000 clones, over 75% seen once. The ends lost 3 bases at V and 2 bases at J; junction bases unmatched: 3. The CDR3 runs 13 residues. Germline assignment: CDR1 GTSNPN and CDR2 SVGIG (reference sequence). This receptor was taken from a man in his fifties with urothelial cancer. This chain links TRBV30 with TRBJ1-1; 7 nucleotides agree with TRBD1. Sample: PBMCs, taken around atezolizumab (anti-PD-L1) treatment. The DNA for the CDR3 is TGTGCCTGGAGGGGACAGATTAACACTGAAGCTTTCTTT. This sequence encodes CAWRGQINTEAFF.